This T cell receptor (beta chain) was retrieved from a study of OX40 agonist ivuxolimab in advanced cancers. Regarding the study in general: Ivuxolimab was a fully human IgG2 agonistic monoclonal antibody targeting the costimulatory receptor OX40 (CD134). Peripheral TCRbeta sequencing aimed to test whether ivuxolimab altered TCR sequence diversity and caused clonal T-cell expansion. Prior anti-PD-1, anti-PD-L1 or anti-CTLA-4 therapy was permitted, and approximately 39% of dose-escalation patients had received checkpoint inhibitors. The paper describes the monotherapy dose-escalation part (N = 52 patients) of the phase I trial of ivuxolimab. Intravenous ivuxolimab was administered to patients every 2 weeks at six dose levels: 0.01, 0.1, 0.3, 1.5, 3 and 10 mg/kg. Partial responses occurred in three dose-escalation patients: two with cutaneous melanoma and one with hepatocellular carcinoma. Among the approximately 54 dose-escalation patients, about 19 had hepatocellular carcinoma, approximately 15 melanoma, 9 renal cell carcinoma and 9 head and neck cancer. In the dose-escalation cohort, 75% to 90% of patients were male, and the mean age was around 65 years with a range of roughly 20 to 80.

About this clone itself: Its cognate antigen has yet to be identified. Base qualities are missing; no much larger clone stands one base away.

The trial excluded patients who had a history of autoimmune disease or were on systemic immunosuppression. Peripheral blood for TCR sequencing was collected from all dose cohorts at baseline, on cycle 4 day 1, and on cycle 7 day 1. Samples came from an open-label, multicenter, first-in-human phase I dose-escalation trial of ivuxolimab. Adults with locally advanced or metastatic head and neck squamous cell, hepatocellular, melanoma or renal cell carcinoma were enrolled in the trial. Before TCR sequencing, CD4+ T cells and CD8+ T cells from peripheral blood were sorted into separate populations. For sequencing of the TCRbeta CDR3 region, genomic DNA was extracted from the sorted cells. The immunoSEQ Assay was used for sequencing of TCRbeta CDR3 regions. The source is immuneACCESS, and TCRdb retained only in-frame sequences with V and J called. Part of the clones is not carried over; for the studies checked, unresolved V genes explain less than half of this, and the remainder is unexplained. Recorded for this sample are 20,000 to 25,000 clones; approximately 70% of them occurred a single time. The ten largest clones capture roughly 22% of the sample.

Results the study describes overall, beyond this receptor: The antigen specificity of the peripheral T cells that underwent clonal expansion was not determined. In the 0.1-3.0 mg/kg groups, partial responders were among the patients with the lowest normalized peripheral clonal expansion, particularly in CD8+ T cells. After ivuxolimab, more expanded clones were found on average in CD8+ T cells than in CD4+ T cells. At doses of 0.1 to 3.0 mg/kg, clonal expansion of both CD4+ and CD8+ T cells in blood was seen between baseline and week 6. Low levels of normalized T-cell clonal expansion were also seen in some nonresponding patients.

The germline V gene supplies CDR1 SGHAT and CDR2 FQNNGV. Including the terminal cysteine and phenylalanine, the CDR3 comprises 17 residues. Just the 51-base CDR3 DNA is kept, in frame starting at base 1. Germline trimming: 5 bases from V, 11 bases from J; junction bases outside gene matches: 14. The sequence was collected from an adult with an advanced solid tumor such as melanoma, head and neck, liver or kidney cancer. The source material was CD4+ or CD8+ T cells sorted from blood, sampled in a trial of the OX40 agonist ivuxolimab. Recombination connected TRBV11-2 to TRBJ2-3; 15 bases in between match TRBD2. The CDR3 loop reads CASSTSGLAGGPLGQYF. Read as DNA, the sequence is TGTGCCAGCAGCACCTCGGGACTAGCGGGGGGCCCCCTCGGGCAGTATTTT.